The 10 T cell receptor beta chains below all came from one sample that was sequenced in a study of cytomegalovirus exposure and HLA in healthy donors (dated by TCRdb to 2015 to 2018). Library prep was done by the immunoSEQ multiplex PCR assay. The multiplex PCR relied on a mix of 60 forward primers for TCR Vbeta segments and 13 reverse primers for TCR Jbeta segments. Entries here come from immuneACCESS through TCRdb and include only in-frame sequences with V and J called. Some clones fail to appear in such tables; in the studies checked, an unresolved V gene covers under half of the shortfall, and the cause of the remainder is unknown. The sample table shows around 120,000 clones, and roughly 84% are seen once. The top ten clonotypes cover 2% to 3% of the sample. Sequencing input: PBMCs. These TCRs come from a man aged 50 to 60 in good health and CMV-seronegative.

This chain links TRBV5-1 with TRBJ2-3; 11 bases agree with TRBD1. J gave up 3 bases and V 4 bases, and 1 base lay outside the gene matches. The CDR3 length is 14 residues. Looked up from germline, CDR1 is SGHRS and CDR2 is YFSETQ. In DNA, the CDR3 is TGCGCCAGCAGCGGGACAGGGGGAACAGATACGCAGTATTTT. It yields the protein CASSGTGGTDTQYF.

The V gene is TRBV19, the J gene TRBJ1-5, with D perhaps TRBD1 (5 bases). CDR3 size: 16 residues. CDR1 and CDR2 from the germline V gene are LNHDA and SQIVND (reference sequence). Trimming left V 0 bases short and J 5 bases short, with 14 bases between. CDR3 sequence reads: CASSIDMGGGYQPQHF. The CDR3 DNA reads TGTGCCAGTAGTATAGATATGGGGGGTGGATATCAGCCCCAGCATTTT.

The genes are TRBV27 and TRBJ1-5; 8 bases align to TRBD1. Germline-derived CDR1 and CDR2 are MNHEY and SMNVEV (reference sequence). This CDR3 contains 16 residues. V lost 5 bases to trimming and J lost 4 bases; unmatched junction nucleotides: 10. This CDR3 reads CASSPRPGQANQPQHF. CDR3 nucleotides: TGTGCCAGCAGTCCAAGACCGGGACAGGCAAATCAGCCCCAGCATTTT.

The chain combines TRBV19 with TRBJ1-1; the match to TRBD1 covers 8 bases. Trimming took 6 bases from V and 1 from J; bases not matched to a gene: 7. There are 15 residues in the CDR3. Germline assignment: CDR1 LNHDA and CDR2 SQIVND (reference sequence). The CDR3 here is CASSLAGTGNTEAFF. The CDR3 nucleotides are TGTGCCAGTAGCCTTGCTGGGACAGGGAACACTGAAGCTTTCTTT.

Regarding this clone: The same CDR3 also results from other DNA sequences found in this sample. The chain combines TRBV6-5 with TRBJ1-5; no clear D gene. Trimming took 0 bases from V and 1 from J, leaving 7 bases between them. Germline CDR1 and CDR2: MNHEY and SVGAGI. The CDR3 spans 15 residues. The CDR3 DNA sequence: TGTGCCAGCAGTTACTCGGCGGGGAGCAATCAGCCCCAGCATTTT. Protein: CASSYSAGSNQPQHF.

The rearrangement uses TRBV18 and TRBJ1-5; D may be TRBD1 (6 bases). CDR1 KGHSH and CDR2 LQKENI come from the germline V gene. Trimming took 2 bases from V and 4 from J, leaving 18 bases between them. The CDR3 is 17 residues long. The CDR3: CASSPGGALVTNQPQHF. CDR3 nucleotide sequence: TGTGCCAGCTCACCAGGGGGGGCTTTGGTTACTAATCAGCCCCAGCATTTT.

J is TRBJ1-2 and V is TRBV19, with 7 positions matching TRBD1. The germline CDR1 and CDR2 sequences are LNHDA and SQIVND (reference sequence). J gave up 5 bases and V 1 base, and 4 bases lay outside the gene matches. The CDR3 runs 14 residues. CDR3 sequence (DNA): TGTGCCAGTAGTATAGTAGGGGGCAATTATGGCTACACCTTC. It is translated as CASSIVGGNYGYTF.

The CDR3 DNA reads as TGTGCCAGCTCGGGACAAAACACCGGGGAGCTGTTTTTT. This sequence encodes CASSGQNTGELFF. The gene calls are TRBV2 and TRBJ2-2; tentative D call: TRBD1 (6 bases). The length of the CDR3 is 13 residues. Per germline, CDR1 SNHLY and CDR2 FYNNEI. The V end was cut by 8 bases, the J end by 2 bases, with 9 bases between.

Here the CDR3 reads CASSERRRGSNQPQHF. CDR3 bases: TGTGCCAGCAGTGAACGGCGGAGGGGTAGCAATCAGCCCCAGCATTTT. The chain joins TRBV6-1 to TRBJ1-5, with a tentative D call TRBD1 (5 bases). V was shortened by 2 bases and J by 0 bases, with 11 bases between the two germline ends. The germline V gene encodes CDR1 MNHNS and CDR2 SASEGT. CDR3 length: 16 residues.

CDR3 amino acids: CASSHSTSGGQFF. Written as DNA, the CDR3 is TGCGCCAGCAGCCACTCAACTAGCGGGGGGCAGTTCTTC. The rearrangement joins TRBV4-3 to TRBJ2-1, with 11 positions matching TRBD2. The CDR3 runs 13 residues. Trimming at V came to 3 bases and at J to 12 bases, leaving 4 bases not matched to a gene. Germline CDR1 is LGHNA and CDR2 is YSLEER.